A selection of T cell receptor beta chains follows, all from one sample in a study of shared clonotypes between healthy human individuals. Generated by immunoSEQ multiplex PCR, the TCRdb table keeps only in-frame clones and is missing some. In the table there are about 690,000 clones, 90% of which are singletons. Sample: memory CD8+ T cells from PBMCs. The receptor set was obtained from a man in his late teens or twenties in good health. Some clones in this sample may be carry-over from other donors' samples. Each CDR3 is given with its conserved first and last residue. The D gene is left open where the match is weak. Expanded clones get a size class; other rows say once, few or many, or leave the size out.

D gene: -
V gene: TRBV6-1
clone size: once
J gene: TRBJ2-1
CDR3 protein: CASSEFRVYSSYNEQFF
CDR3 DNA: TGTGCCAGCAGTGAGTTTCGTGTCTATAGCTCCTACAATGAGCAGTTCTTC

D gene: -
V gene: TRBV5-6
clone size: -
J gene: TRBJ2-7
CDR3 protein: CASSLGSGYEQYF
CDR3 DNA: TGTGCCAGCAGCTTGGGTTCAGGCTACGAGCAGTACTTC

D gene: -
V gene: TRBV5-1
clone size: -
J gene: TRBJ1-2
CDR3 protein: CASSLTGVANYGYTF
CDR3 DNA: TGCGCCAGCAGCTTGACTGGGGTAGCAAACTATGGCTACACCTTC

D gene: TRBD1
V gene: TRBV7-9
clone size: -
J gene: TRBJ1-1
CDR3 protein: CASEQGIPTEAFF
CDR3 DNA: TGTGCCAGCGAACAGGGGATCCCCACTGAAGCTTTCTTT

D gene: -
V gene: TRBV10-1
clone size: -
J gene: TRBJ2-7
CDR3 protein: CASSEAFSGTHSRGEQYF
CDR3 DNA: TGCGCCAGCAGCGAGGCCTTTTCCGGGACCCATAGCCGGGGCGAGCAGTACTTC

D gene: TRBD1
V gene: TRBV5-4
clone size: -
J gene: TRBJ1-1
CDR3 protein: CASSLPGTGSTEAFF
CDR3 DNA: TGTGCCAGCAGCTTACCCGGGACAGGGTCCACTGAAGCTTTCTTT

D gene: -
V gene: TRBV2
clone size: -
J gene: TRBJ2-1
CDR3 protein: CASREGKWRVQTYNEQFF
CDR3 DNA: TGTGCCAGCAGAGAGGGGAAGTGGCGGGTTCAAACCTACAATGAGCAGTTCTTC

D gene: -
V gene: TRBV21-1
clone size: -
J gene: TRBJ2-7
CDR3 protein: CASITGDWGLGSSRPSAYEQYF
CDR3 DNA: -

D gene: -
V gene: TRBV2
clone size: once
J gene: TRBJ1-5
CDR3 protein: CASMFGRASNQPQHF
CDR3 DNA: TGTGCCAGCATGTTCGGCAGAGCAAGCAATCAGCCCCAGCATTTT

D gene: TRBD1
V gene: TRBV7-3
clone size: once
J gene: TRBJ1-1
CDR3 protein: CASSSRDRGDTEAFF
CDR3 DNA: TGTGCCAGCAGCTCCCGGGACAGGGGTGACACTGAAGCTTTCTTT

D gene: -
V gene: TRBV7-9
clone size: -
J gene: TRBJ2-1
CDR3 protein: CASSLAHGYPRNEQFF
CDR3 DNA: TGTGCCAGCAGCTTAGCGCATGGATACCCCAGGAATGAGCAGTTCTTC

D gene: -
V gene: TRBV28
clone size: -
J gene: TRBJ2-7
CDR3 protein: CASGRIMGGTGEQYF
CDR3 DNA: TGTGCCAGCGGACGGATCATGGGCGGGACGGGCGAGCAGTACTTC

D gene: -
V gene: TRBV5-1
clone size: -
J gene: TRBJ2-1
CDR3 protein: CASSFGGYNEQFF
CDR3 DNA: TGCGCCAGCAGCTTCGGCGGGTACAATGAGCAGTTCTTC

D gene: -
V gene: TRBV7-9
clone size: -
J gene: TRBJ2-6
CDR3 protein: CASRQNLPPSGANVLTF
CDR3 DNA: TGTGCCAGCAGACAAAATCTCCCACCCTCTGGGGCCAACGTCCTGACTTTC

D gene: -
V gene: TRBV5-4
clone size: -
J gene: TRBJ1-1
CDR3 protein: CASSQNALRQGLNTEAFF
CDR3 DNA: TGTGCCAGCAGCCAAAACGCCCTAAGGCAGGGGTTGAACACTGAAGCTTTCTTT

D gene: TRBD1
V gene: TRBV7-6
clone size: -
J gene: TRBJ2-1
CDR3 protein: CASSLAFMDRGLEQFF
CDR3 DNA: TGTGCCAGCAGCTTAGCGTTTATGGACAGGGGGCTTGAGCAGTTCTTC

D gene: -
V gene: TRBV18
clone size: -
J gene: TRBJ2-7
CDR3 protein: CASSPRDMGPEQYF
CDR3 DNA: TGTGCCAGCTCACCTAGGGACATGGGCCCCGAGCAGTACTTC

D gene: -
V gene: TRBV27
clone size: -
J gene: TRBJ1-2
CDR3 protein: CASSLSVREPFGGGYTF
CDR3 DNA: TGTGCCAGCAGTTTATCGGTCAGGGAACCCTTTGGTGGTGGCTACACCTTC

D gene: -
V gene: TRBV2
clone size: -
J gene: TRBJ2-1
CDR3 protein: CATVSPHITRNNEQFF
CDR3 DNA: TGTGCCACCGTGTCGCCACACATTACTAGAAACAATGAGCAGTTCTTC

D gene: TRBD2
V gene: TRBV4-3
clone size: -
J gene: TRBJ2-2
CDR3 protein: CASSPRTSGRGHTGELFF
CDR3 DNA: TGCGCCAGCAGCCCCCGGACTAGCGGGAGGGGGCACACCGGGGAGCTGTTTTTT

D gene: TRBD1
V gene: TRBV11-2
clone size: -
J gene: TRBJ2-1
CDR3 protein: CASSLDRGTGTYNEQFF
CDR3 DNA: TGTGCCAGCAGCTTAGACCGCGGGACAGGGACCTACAATGAGCAGTTCTTC

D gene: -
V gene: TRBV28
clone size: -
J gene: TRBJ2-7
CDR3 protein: CASSLQGSYEQYF
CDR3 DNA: TGTGCCAGCAGTCTACAGGGATCCTACGAGCAGTACTTC

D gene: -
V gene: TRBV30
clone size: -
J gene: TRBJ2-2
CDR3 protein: CAWISGTGVNTGELFF
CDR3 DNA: TGTGCCTGGATTTCGGGTACTGGGGTGAACACCGGGGAGCTGTTTTTT

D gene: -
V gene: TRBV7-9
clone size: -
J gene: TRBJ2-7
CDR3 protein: CASSFSGTYEQYF
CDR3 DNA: TGTGCCAGCAGCTTCTCCGGGACCTACGAGCAGTACTTC

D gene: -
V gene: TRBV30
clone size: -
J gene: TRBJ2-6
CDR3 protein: CAWSPTPPREPSSGANVLTF
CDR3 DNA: TGTGCCTGGAGTCCCACTCCCCCCAGGGAACCCTCCTCAGGGGCCAACGTCCTGACTTTC